This paragraph reports one T cell receptor (beta chain). Its antigen remains unidentified. These data are taken from a study of human T cells and chemical hapten exposure. Points from the study as a whole: The number of TCRs over 1 in 1000 frequency stayed unchanged after DPC.

CDR3 length: 16 amino acids. In germline, CDR1 is LNHDA, CDR2 SQIVND (reference sequence). The V and J ends lost 6 bases and 2 bases, in that order; junction bases with no gene match: 10. The study's library attached unique molecular identifiers to single cDNA molecules. Under the authors' procedure: Samples had a median of around 94,000 TCRs, ranging roughly 20,000 to 750,000. TCRdb itself ran the reads through MiXCR, one entry per CDR3 protein. The V and J calls come from TCRdb's annotation, not from the publication. The data show about 120,000 distinct CDR3 sequences, 8% to 9.5% seen once. Total RNA extraction was carried out from unfractionated whole blood.

This TCR was recovered from a human donor in good health. Some clones in this sample may be carry-over from other donors' samples. Specimen: whole blood. The genes are TRBV19 and TRBJ2-1; 7 positions match TRBD1. CDR3 loop: CASRPKGANAYNEQFF. CDR3 nucleotides: TGTGCCAGTAGGCCCAAGGGGGCCAATGCCTACAATGAGCAGTTCTTC.